This T cell receptor beta chain is drawn from a study of cytomegalovirus exposure and HLA in healthy donors. A remark on this clone: The antigen remains unidentified.

CDR1 SGHVS and CDR2 FQNEAQ come from the germline V gene. Trimming at V came to 1 base and at J to 9 bases, leaving 8 bases not matched to a gene. The CDR3 runs to 15 residues. Study findings and constraints: A list of roughly 160 TCR beta chains associated with cytomegalovirus was given. Some segments of the V type, notably TRBV6-2 and TRBV6-3, were excluded as indistinguishable.

PCR was performed using 60 Vbeta and 13 Jbeta primers. Using immunoSEQ multiplex PCR, the repertoire was profiled, and TCRdb retains in-frame clones only, with some absent. The sample consists of 210,000 or so clones, 75% to 85% of them appearing once. Sequencing was performed on PBMCs. The receptor was isolated from a woman in her sixties in good health and CMV-seropositive. The chain couples TRBV7-8 to TRBJ2-1; 8 bases fit TRBD1. CDR3 bases: TGTGCCAGCAGCTTAGGTCCAGGGGGCTCCGGTGAGCAGTTCTTC. It translates to CASSLGPGGSGEQFF.